The 8 T cell receptor beta chains below come from one sample, sequenced in a study of cytomegalovirus exposure and HLA in healthy donors. PCR was performed using 60 Vbeta and 13 Jbeta primers. The method was immunoSEQ multiplex PCR; TCRdb's version includes in-frame clones alone and lacks a portion of them. The data show about 65,000 clones, approximately 60% seen once. Source material: PBMCs. The receptors here all came from a man aged 25-40 years in good health and CMV-seronegative.

The V gene is TRBV2, the J gene TRBJ2-7, with D tentatively TRBD2 (5 bases). With 3 bases removed from V and 7 bases from J, the gap between germline ends came to 16 bases. The germline V gene has CDR1 SNHLY and CDR2 FYNNEI. The CDR3 has 14 amino acids. CDR3 in amino acids: CASSETTAPGEQYF. CDR3 DNA: TGTGCCAGCAGTGAGACAACGGCCCCGGGGGAGCAGTACTTC.

The rearrangement uses TRBV2 and TRBJ2-7; possibly TRBD2 for D (6 bases). This CDR3 has 12 amino acids. Per germline, CDR1 SNHLY and CDR2 FYNNEI. Trimming pared 4 bases from V and 7 bases from J, leaving 11 bases between. CDR3 residues: CASSVSGGEQYF. The DNA of the CDR3 is TGTGCCAGCAGTGTTTCAGGAGGGGAGCAGTACTTC. The full variable domain, in which reference TRBV2 and TRBJ2-7 provide the parts outside the CDR3, is EPEVTQTPSHQVTQMGQEVILRCVPISNHLYFYWYRQILGQKVEFLVSFYNNEISEKSEIFDDQFSVERPDGSNFTLKIRSTKLEDSAMYFCASSVSGGEQYFGPGTRLTVT.

This sequence joins TRBV6-5 and TRBJ1-2; D call uncertain. CDR1 and CDR2 (germline): MNHEY, SVGAGI. Deletions cut 6 bases from V and 0 bases from J, with 8 bases between. The CDR3 contains 13 residues. The CDR3 coding sequence is TGTGCCAGCAGACTTACTACTAACTATGGCTACACCTTC. Translation gives CASRLTTNYGYTF.

The J gene is TRBJ2-2, the V gene TRBV7-6; D might be TRBD2 (6 bases). Trimming stripped 5 bases from V and 3 bases from J, with 7 bases between. The CDR3 extends over 13 amino acids. The germline gives CDR1 SGHVS, CDR2 FNYEAQ. The CDR3 reads CASSGGYTGELFF. The CDR3 nucleotides are TGTGCCAGCAGCGGGGGGTACACCGGGGAGCTGTTTTTT.

The J gene is TRBJ1-2, the V gene TRBV30; unclear D gene. The CDR3 spans 12 residues. The V end was cut by 2 bases, the J end by 7 bases, with 11 bases between. The germline V gene encodes CDR1 GTSNPN and CDR2 SVGIG (reference sequence). The DNA for the CDR3 is TGTGCCTGGAGTCCGGGTATCATTGGCTACACCTTC. Amino acid sequence: CAWSPGIIGYTF.

This chain uses TRBV2 with TRBJ2-1; 9 bases are a match to TRBD2. Trimming at V came to 3 bases and at J to 1 base, leaving 4 bases not matched to a gene. CDR3 length: 16 residues. Germline loops: CDR1 SNHLY, CDR2 FYNNEI. The CDR3 DNA reads as TGTGCCAGCAGTGATCCTAGCGGGGAGTCCTACAATGAGCAGTTCTTC. Protein product: CASSDPSGESYNEQFF.

This sequence joins TRBV13 and TRBJ1-4; 11 nucleotides line up with TRBD1. Germline CDR1 and CDR2: PRHDT and FYEKMQ (reference sequence). The CDR3 spans 15 residues. The junction had 7 bases not matched to a gene; V was cut back by 5 bases and J by 8 bases. The chain's CDR3 is CASSIRTGGTEKLFF. The CDR3 nucleotides read TGTGCCAGCAGCATCCGGACAGGGGGCACCGAAAAACTGTTTTTT.

This clone was observed a few times. The rearrangement links TRBV25-1 to TRBJ2-5; 8 nucleotides align to TRBD2. The CDR3 spans 16 residues. The germline V gene encodes CDR1 MGHDK and CDR2 SYGVNS. V lost 1 base to trimming and J lost 3 bases; unmatched junction nucleotides: 7. Written as DNA, the CDR3 is TGTGCCAGCAGTGAATTCGGGGGGGGACACAAAGAGACCCAGTACTTC. This gives the protein CASSEFGGGHKETQYF.